This entry describes one TCR beta chain. TCRdb re-called the 5' RACE reads and shows each CDR3 protein once, DNA omitted. The sample table sets out 150,000 to 200,000 distinct CDR3 sequences. This CDR3 spans 15 amino acids. The germline gives CDR1 SGDLS, CDR2 YYNGEE. This sample was included in a study of T cells expressing NK-cell markers. The clonotype was recovered from a man aged 18 to 69 in good health. Material: blood T cells: a sorted CD56 or NKG2C T cell subset, CD4+ or CD8+ T cells, or bulk PBMC T cells (not recorded which). The chain is built from TRBV9 and TRBJ2-7. The CDR3 spells CASSVVVRRLREQYF.